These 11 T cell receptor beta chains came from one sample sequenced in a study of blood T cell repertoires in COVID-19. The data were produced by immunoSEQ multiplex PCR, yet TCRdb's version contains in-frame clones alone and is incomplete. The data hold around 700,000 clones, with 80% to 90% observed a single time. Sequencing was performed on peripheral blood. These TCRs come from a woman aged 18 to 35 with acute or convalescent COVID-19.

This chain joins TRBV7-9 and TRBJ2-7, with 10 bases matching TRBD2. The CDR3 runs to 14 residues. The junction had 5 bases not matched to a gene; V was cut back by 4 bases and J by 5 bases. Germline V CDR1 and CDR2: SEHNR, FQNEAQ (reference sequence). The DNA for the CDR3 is TGTGCCAGCAGCTATAGCGGGGGGAGGAACGAGCAGTACTTC. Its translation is CASSYSGGRNEQYF.

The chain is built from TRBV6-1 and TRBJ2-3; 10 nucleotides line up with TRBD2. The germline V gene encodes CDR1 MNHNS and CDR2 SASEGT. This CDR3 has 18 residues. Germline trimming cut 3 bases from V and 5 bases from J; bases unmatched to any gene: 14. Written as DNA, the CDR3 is TGTGCCAGCAGTGACAACGGAGCGGGGGGGAGGTCGGGAGATACGCAGTATTTT. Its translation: CASSDNGAGGRSGDTQYF.

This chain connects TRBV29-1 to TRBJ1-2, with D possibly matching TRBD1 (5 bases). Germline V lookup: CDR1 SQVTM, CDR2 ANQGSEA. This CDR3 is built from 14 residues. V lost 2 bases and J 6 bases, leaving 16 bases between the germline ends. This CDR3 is CSVELVGAYDGYTF. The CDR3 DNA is TGCAGCGTTGAATTGGTAGGGGCGTACGATGGCTACACCTTC.

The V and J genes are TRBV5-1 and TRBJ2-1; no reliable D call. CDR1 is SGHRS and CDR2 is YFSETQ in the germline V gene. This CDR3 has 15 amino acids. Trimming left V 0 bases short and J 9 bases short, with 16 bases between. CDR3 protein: CASSLGSLRPGEQFF. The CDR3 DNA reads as TGCGCCAGCAGCTTGGGATCTCTCAGGCCCGGTGAGCAGTTCTTC.

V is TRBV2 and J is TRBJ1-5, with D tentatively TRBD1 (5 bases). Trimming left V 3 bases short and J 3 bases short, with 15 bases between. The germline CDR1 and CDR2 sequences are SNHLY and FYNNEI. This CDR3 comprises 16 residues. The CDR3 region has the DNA TGTGCCAGCAGTGATTCGTCGAAGGGGTACAATCAGCCCCAGCATTTT. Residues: CASSDSSKGYNQPQHF.

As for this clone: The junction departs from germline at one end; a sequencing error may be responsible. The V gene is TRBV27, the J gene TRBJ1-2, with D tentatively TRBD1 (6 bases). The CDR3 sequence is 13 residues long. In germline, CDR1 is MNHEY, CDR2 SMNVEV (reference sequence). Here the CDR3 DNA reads TGTGCCAGCAGTCTATCAGGGGAGGCCCTCTACACCTTC. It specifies CASSLSGEALYTF.

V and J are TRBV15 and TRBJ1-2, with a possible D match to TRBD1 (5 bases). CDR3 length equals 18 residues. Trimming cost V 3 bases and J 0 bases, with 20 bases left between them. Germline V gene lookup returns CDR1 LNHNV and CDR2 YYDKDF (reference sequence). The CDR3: CATSRAGGPGVSNYGYTF. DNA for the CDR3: TGTGCCACCAGCAGGGCCGGGGGACCTGGGGTTTCTAACTATGGCTACACCTTC.

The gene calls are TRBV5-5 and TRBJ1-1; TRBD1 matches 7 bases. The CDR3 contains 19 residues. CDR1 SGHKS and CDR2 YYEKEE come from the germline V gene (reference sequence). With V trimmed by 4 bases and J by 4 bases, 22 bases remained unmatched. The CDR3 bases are TGTGCCAGCAGCCCACGGGACAGCCCCGAAAGTCGAAAGTCCACTGAAGCTTTCTTT. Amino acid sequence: CASSPRDSPESRKSTEAFF. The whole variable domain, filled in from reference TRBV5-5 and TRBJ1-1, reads DAGVTQSPTHLIKTRGQQVTLRCSPISGHKSVSWYQQVLGQGPQFIFQYYEKEERGRGNFPDRFSARQFPNYSSELNVNALLLGDSALYLCASSPRDSPESRKSTEAFFGQGTRLTVV.

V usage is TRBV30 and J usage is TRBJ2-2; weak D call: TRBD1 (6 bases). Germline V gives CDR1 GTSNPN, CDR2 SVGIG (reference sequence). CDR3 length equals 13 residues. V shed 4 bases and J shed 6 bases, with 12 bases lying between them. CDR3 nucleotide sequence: TGTGCCTGGACCCATGGGGGCTCCGGGGAGCTGTTTTTT. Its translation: CAWTHGGSGELFF.

CDR3 DNA: TGTGCCAGCAGTTTATCAGGGGCTAGGGAAAAACTGTTTTTT. Translating gives CASSLSGAREKLFF. The rearrangement joins TRBV28 to TRBJ1-4; a possible D gene is TRBD1 (6 bases). The CDR3 spans 14 residues. CDR1 is MDHEN, CDR2 SYDVKM, per germline. Trimming removed 1 base from V and 8 bases from J, with 11 bases in between. Looking up the rest from reference TRBV28 and TRBJ1-4 gives the full variable domain: DVKVTQSSRYLVKRTGEKVFLECVQDMDHENMFWYRQDPGLGLRLIYFSYDVKMKEKGDIPEGYSVSREKKERFSLILESASTNQTSMYLCASSLSGAREKLFFGSGTQLSVL.

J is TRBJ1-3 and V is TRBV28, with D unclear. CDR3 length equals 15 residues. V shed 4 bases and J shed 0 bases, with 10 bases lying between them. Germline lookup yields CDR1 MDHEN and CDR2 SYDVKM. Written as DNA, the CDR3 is TGTGCCAGCAGTTCTCTGGGGAGCTCTGGAAACACCATATATTTT. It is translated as CASSSLGSSGNTIYF. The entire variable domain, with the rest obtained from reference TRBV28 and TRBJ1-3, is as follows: DVKVTQSSRYLVKRTGEKVFLECVQDMDHENMFWYRQDPGLGLRLIYFSYDVKMKEKGDIPEGYSVSREKKERFSLILESASTNQTSMYLCASSSLGSSGNTIYFGEGSWLTVV.